This T cell receptor (beta chain) was recovered during a study of beta chain features in type 1 diabetes. Findings and caveats of the study: TCRB CDR3s were moderately but significantly shorter in Type 1 diabetes patients in all four CD4+ subsets. Any HLA type influence on TCRB rearrangement was left unresolved here.

Expressed TCRB transcripts were sequenced because the entire RNA isolate underwent reverse transcription. Here immunoSEQ multiplex PCR was the method, and the copy in TCRdb shows in-frame clones only, minus some. This table has around 690,000 clones, around 11% appearing once. The CDR3 totals 11 residues. Germline CDR1 PRHDT, CDR2 FYEKMQ (reference sequence). Trimming cost V 3 bases and J 7 bases, with 4 bases left between them. Remarks on this clone: What it binds is unknown.

The sequence came from a young man with type 1 diabetes. The specimen sequenced was naive CD4+ T cells from blood. The J gene is TRBJ2-1, the V gene TRBV13; D unclear. The CDR3 loop is CASSFGNEQFF. CDR3 DNA: TGTGCCAGCAGCTTTGGTAATGAGCAGTTCTTC. The full variable domain, with the rest looked up from reference TRBV13 and TRBJ2-1, is AAGVIQSPRHLIKEKRETATLKCYPIPRHDTVYWYQQGPGQDPQFLISFYEKMQSDKGSIPDRFSAQQFSDYHSELNMSSLELGDSALYFCASSFGNEQFFGPGTRLTVL.